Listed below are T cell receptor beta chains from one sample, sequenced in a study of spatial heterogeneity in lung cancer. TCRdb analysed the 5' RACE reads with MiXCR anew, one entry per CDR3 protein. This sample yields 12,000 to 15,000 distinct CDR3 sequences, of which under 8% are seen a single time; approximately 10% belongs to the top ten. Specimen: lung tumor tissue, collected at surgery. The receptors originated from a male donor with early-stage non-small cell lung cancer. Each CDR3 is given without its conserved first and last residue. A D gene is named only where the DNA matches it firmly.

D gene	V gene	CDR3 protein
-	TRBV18	ASSPSTDTQY
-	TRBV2	ASSEARAVSGNTIY
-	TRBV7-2	ASSLVPGPQETQY
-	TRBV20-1	SARDPVKGNTGELF
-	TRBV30	ALEKPVNTEAF
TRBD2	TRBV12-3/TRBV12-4	ASRPGTSYNEQF
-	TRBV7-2	ASSLDWEGGQY
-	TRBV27	ASSPGPPGSYNEQF
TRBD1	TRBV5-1	ASSLDRGFNGYT
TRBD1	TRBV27	ASSKGAGYNEQF
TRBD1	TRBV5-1	ASSQGGRGHSETQY
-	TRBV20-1	SAPLRAANNSPLH
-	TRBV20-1	SAADGSRPQH
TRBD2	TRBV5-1	TSSDGTSLTQY
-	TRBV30	ASTDTRRLYGYT
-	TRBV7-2	ASSSFLPPQTQY
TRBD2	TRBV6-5	ASSRLAGGTGTDTQY
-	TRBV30	AWSVGSSGETQY
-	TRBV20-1	SAMTESYNEQF
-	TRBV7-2	ASSPDRYNEQF
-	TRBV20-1	SARDNGWNGATDTQY
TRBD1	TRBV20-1	SARVAGGETQY
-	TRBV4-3	ASTSVWGTEAF
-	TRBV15	ATSRFVWGESSYNEQF
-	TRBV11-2	ASSLYGSQETQY
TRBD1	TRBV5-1	ASSWDRGITEAF